This TCR beta chain was identified during a study of cytomegalovirus exposure and HLA in healthy donors (dated by TCRdb to between 2016 and 2019). About the study as a whole: The 666 repertoires of the first cohort and the roughly 110 validation repertoires were produced on the same platform, according to a later analysis. The study aimed to test whether signatures of past pathogen exposure could be identified by cataloging public T cell receptors. Along with the 666-subject first cohort, a separate validation cohort of over a hundred different subjects was used. To predict cytomegalovirus infection status, the study brought together high-throughput TCR immunosequencing, statistical association of individual TCRs with disease status, and machine learning. What the work shows at the level of the full study, not this receptor alone: The validation cohort had no HLA typing available for a later analysis, so co-occurrence within that cohort was assessed over all 120 or so repertoires. Most TCR sequences were observed very rarely across donors, whereas some public TCRs were present in many individuals. In both the original and validation cohorts, the classifier was reported to diagnose cytomegalovirus status with high specificity and sensitivity. The authors suggested that the approach could potentially be extended to other disease states and immunological phenotypes. A later analysis found that TCRs clustered in the first cohort also tended to co-occur in the 120 validation repertoires, with 94% of cluster scores above 0. In vitro tests confirmed that a few of the cytomegalovirus-associated TCR beta chains recognize cytomegalovirus antigens. A total of roughly 160 TCR beta chains were listed by the study as associated with cytomegalovirus.

Points on this clone: Its antigen is unknown. The input lacks base qualities; no much larger clone sits a single base away.

The donors belonged to the validation cohort of approximately 130 subjects, which was separate from the approximately 660-subject first cohort. From its cysteine to its phenylalanine, the CDR3 spans 13 amino acids. The read is trimmed to its CDR3 DNA, 39 bases read in frame from base 1. Deletion took 7 bases off V and 1 base off J, with a span of 10 bases between the germline ends. The CDR1 and CDR2 encoded by the germline V gene are MNHNS and SASEGT. Library preparation used the immunoSEQ multiplex PCR assay. The original pipeline was this. A statistical classification framework was built for diagnosing cytomegalovirus status from the catalog of TCR beta chain sequences. The clones in this table, taken by TCRdb from immuneACCESS, are in-frame only. Not every clone is retained; where verified, under half of the shortfall comes from an unresolved V gene, and the cause of the rest is unknown. V, J and clone size are taken as reported in that table, and D and trimming were inferred from the DNA itself. The sample table contains about 220,000 clones; only one count was recorded for around 90% of them. Approximately 1% of the sample goes to the ten largest clones.

The source of this sequence is a woman under 30 in good health and CMV-seronegative. The material sequenced was PBMCs. The rearranged chain carries TRBV6-1 and TRBJ1-1; matching of 6 bases hints at TRBD1 as the D gene. The CDR3 loop reads CASTGTRNTEAFF. In nucleotide form, the sequence is TGTGCCAGCACCGGGACACGGAACACTGAAGCTTTCTTT.